This TCR beta chain is from a study of T cells in Graves' hyperthyroidism and ophthalmopathy. The study's findings and limits: In blood, most of the thyroid clonotypes expanded above 0.001 were also present.

This clonotype has ten or more counts. Its antigen is undetermined. CDR3 length: 12 residues. Germline assignment: CDR1 KGHSH and CDR2 LQKENI. The V gene lost 3 bases and the J gene lost 13 bases, with 15 bases spanning the gap. Hyperthyroidism, newly diagnosed and lasting under 2 months, affected patients aged 18 to 65. Those patients with uncontrolled infection, other autoimmune disease, pregnancy or lactation were excluded. RNA transcripts yielded amplified TCR beta CDR3 regions. The HTBI set primed first-round TCR CDR3 RT-PCR. TCRdb passed the multiplex PCR reads through MiXCR, listing each CDR3 protein once. The profile shows hundreds of thousands of distinct CDR3 sequences, about 15% of them singletons.

Material for sequencing was blood. This TCR was recovered from a woman between 18 and 29 years old with Graves' hyperthyroidism. The chain links TRBV18 to TRBJ1-2; maybe TRBD1 (6 bases). The DNA for the CDR3 is TGTGCCAGCTCACCTACACAGGGTTCCTGCACCTTC. Translating it yields CASSPTQGSCTF.